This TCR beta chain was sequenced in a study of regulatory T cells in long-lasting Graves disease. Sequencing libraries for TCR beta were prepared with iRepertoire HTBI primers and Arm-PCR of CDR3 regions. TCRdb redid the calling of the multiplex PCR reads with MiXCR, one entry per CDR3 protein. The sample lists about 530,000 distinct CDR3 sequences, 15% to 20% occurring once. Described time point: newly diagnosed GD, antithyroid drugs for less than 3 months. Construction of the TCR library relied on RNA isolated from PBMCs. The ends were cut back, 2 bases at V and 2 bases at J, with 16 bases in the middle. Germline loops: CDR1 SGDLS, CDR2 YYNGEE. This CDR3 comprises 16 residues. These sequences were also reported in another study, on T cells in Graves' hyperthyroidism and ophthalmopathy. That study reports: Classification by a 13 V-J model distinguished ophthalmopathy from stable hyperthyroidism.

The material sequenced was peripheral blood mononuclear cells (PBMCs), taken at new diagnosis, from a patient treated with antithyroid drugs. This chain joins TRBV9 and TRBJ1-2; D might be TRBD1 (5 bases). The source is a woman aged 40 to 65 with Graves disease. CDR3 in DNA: TGTGCCAGCAGCGTCCTTCCTGGGACGGCAAACTATGGCTACACCTTC. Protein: CASSVLPGTANYGYTF.